The following is a TCR beta chain sequence with its context. Its target is not known. No conserved phenylalanine or tryptophan ends this CDR3, so it is likely a read error. This sample's RNA came from whole unsorted tissue. CDR3 length: 18 amino acids. Germline assignment: CDR1 SGHDN and CDR2 FVKESK. TCRbeta libraries were built with three rounds of nested PCR, modified from ARM-PCR. MiXCR, run by TCRdb on the multiplex PCR reads, gives a single entry per CDR3 protein. The sample shows 75,000 to 95,000 distinct CDR3 sequences, about 70% of them seen only once. The data stem from a study of tumor and adjacent non-tumor tissue in lung cancer. About the study: Samples averaged about 3.8 million productive TCRbeta reads each.

Findings of the study overall: In normal lung, the top 100 clones were significantly more dominant than in tumor. Tumor tissue had significantly higher TCR diversity than normal lung.

The TCR comes from a man aged 55-75 years with non-small cell lung cancer. The rearrangement uses TRBV14 and TRBJ2-3, with 9 bases identical to TRBD1. The sequenced sample consisted of lung tumor tissue. The CDR3 sequence is CASSRGQGTLPSTDAQYV. DNA of the CDR3: TGTGCCAGCAGCCGCGGACAGGGGACTCTACCTAGCACAGATGCGCAGTATGTT.